Detailed here is one T cell receptor (beta chain). These data belong to a study of blood T cell repertoires in COVID-19. Across the study: Sites in the United States, Italy and Spain provided acute and convalescent COVID-19 samples. PBMCs, B-cell-depleted T cells, or T cells were the source of the cDNA or gDNA that made up the material.

Germline CDR1 is MNHEY and CDR2 is SVGAGI. V was clipped by 0 bases and J by 4 bases; unmatched bases: 2. The CDR3 contains 14 residues. In the original workflow: Counts of nucleated cells, estimated from reference gene primer amplification, were obtained. Libraries were prepared by immunoSEQ multiplex PCR; TCRdb keeps only in-frame clonotypes and omits some of them. Clone size and the V and J calls come from that table; the DNA yielded D and trimming. The sample records tens of thousands of clones, approximately 90% being singletons. The source is a woman aged 55-69 years with acute or convalescent COVID-19. This sequence joins TRBV6-5 and TRBJ1-1; the match to TRBD1 covers 7 bases. Source material: peripheral blood. The CDR3 region has the DNA TGTGCCAGCAGTTACTCAAACAGGGGCACTGAAGCTTTCTTT. Protein sequence: CASSYSNRGTEAFF.